What follows are 30 T cell receptor beta chains derived from one specimen sequenced in a study of blood T cells in healthy people across ages. Alongside a J-beta primer mix, a sample-barcoded 5' primer served in a second PCR lasting about 7 to 11 cycles. TCRdb independently ran MiXCR on the 5' RACE reads; one entry per CDR3 protein. The table shows about 1.1 million distinct CDR3 sequences, with more than 30% occurring only once. Sequencing input: blood. The receptors come from a man younger than 35 in good health.

The V gene is TRBV29-1, the J gene TRBJ1-2; no firm D call. The CDR3 covers 20 residues. Germline V lookup: CDR1 SQVTM, CDR2 ANQGSEA. With 1 base removed from V and 8 bases from J, the gap between germline ends came to 35 bases. CDR3 sequence (DNA): TGCAGCGTTGAAGGAGGTTCTGAGGAGGGCCTATTCGGTGGCCCCTACGGCTACACCTTC. Amino acids: CSVEGGSEEGLFGGPYGYTF.

The J gene is TRBJ1-1, the V gene TRBV19; D is perhaps TRBD1 (6 bases). V dropped 6 bases and J dropped 7 bases, with 15 bases sitting between them. The CDR3 is 13 amino acids. Germline V CDR1 and CDR2: LNHDA, SQIVND (reference sequence). CDR3 residues: CASSLHQDSEAFF. The CDR3 nucleotides read TGTGCCAGTAGCCTCCATCAGGACAGTGAAGCTTTCTTT.

DNA of the CDR3: TGCGCCAGCAGCCAAGACCAGGTGTGCTCCTACGAGCAGTACTTC. This encodes CASSQDQVCSYEQYF. V is TRBV4-1 and J is TRBJ2-7; no definite D call. V was shortened by 0 bases and J by 0 bases, with 9 bases between the two germline ends. Germline-derived CDR1 and CDR2 are MGHRA and YSYEKL. The CDR3 length is 15 residues.

This chain connects TRBV20-1 to TRBJ2-3; the D is unclear. CDR3 length equals 16 residues. Germline V CDR1 and CDR2: DFQATT, SNEGSKA (reference sequence). Trimming took off 0 bases at V and 2 bases at J, with 15 bases between the two ends. DNA of the CDR3: TGCAGTGCTAGAGACCCCCTACTTAGGACCACAGATACGCAGTATTTT. Translated, it gives CSARDPLLRTTDTQYF.

V usage is TRBV20-1 and J usage is TRBJ1-1; TRBD1 agrees at 8 bases. The CDR3 spans 16 residues. V shed 3 bases, J shed 5 bases, and the junction held 14 bases outside the gene matches. The germline gives CDR1 DFQATT, CDR2 SNEGSKA (reference sequence). This CDR3 reads CSARAPGRGRGTEAFF. CDR3 DNA sequence: TGCAGTGCTAGGGCCCCCGGCAGGGGGCGCGGAACTGAAGCTTTCTTT.

On this clonotype itself: Being one base from a much bigger clone, this may be a read error. This chain links TRBV4-1 with TRBJ1-1; D ambiguous. CDR1 and CDR2 (germline): MGHRA, YSYEKL. This CDR3 contains 16 residues. Trimming took 3 bases from V and 6 from J, leaving 20 bases between them. The CDR3 DNA follows: TGCGCCAGCAGCCAGACCGCGAGGGCCAAAAACGCTGAAGCTTTCTTT. Translation: CASSQTARAKNAEAFF.

This clonotype was counted only a few times. V usage is TRBV4-1 and J usage is TRBJ2-1; D is uncertain. Germline V gene lookup returns CDR1 MGHRA and CDR2 YSYEKL. The CDR3 extends over 16 amino acids. The V end lost 1 base, the J end lost 4 bases, and 14 bases lay between the germline ends. The CDR3 protein is CASSQVVTSLYNEQFF. As DNA, the CDR3 is TGCGCCAGCAGCCAAGTAGTAACTTCCTTATACAATGAGCAGTTCTTC.

This clonotype has just a few counts. This chain's CDR3 is CSALLGIGGGTYGYTF. CDR3 nucleotide sequence: TGCAGTGCTCTGTTGGGGATAGGGGGGGGTACTTATGGCTACACCTTC. This chain links TRBV20-1 with TRBJ1-2, with D possibly TRBD1 on 6 matching bases. Germline CDR1 is DFQATT and CDR2 is SNEGSKA (reference sequence). V lost 5 bases to trimming and J lost 5 bases, with 24 bases between them. The CDR3 spans 16 residues.

The V gene is TRBV2, the J gene TRBJ1-4; 8 nucleotides match TRBD1. Germline CDR1 SNHLY, CDR2 FYNNEI. The V gene end was trimmed by 6 bases and the J gene end by 7 bases; junction bases not matched to a gene: 10. This CDR3 has 15 residues. The CDR3 here is CASSSSTGAREKLFF. The CDR3 DNA reads as TGTGCCAGCAGCTCATCGACAGGGGCGCGTGAAAAACTGTTTTTT.

The rearrangement uses TRBV12-3 or TRBV12-4 and TRBJ2-1, with 8 bases fitting TRBD2. V lost 4 bases and J lost 13; bases outside the gene matches: 12. CDR3 length: 14 amino acids. CDR3 amino acids: CASSSKRELETQFF. The DNA of the CDR3 is TGTGCCAGCAGTTCTAAGCGGGAGTTAGAGACCCAGTTCTTC.

The chain carries TRBV29-1 and TRBJ1-2; 8 bases line up with TRBD1. The ends lost 8 bases at V and 8 bases at J; junction bases unmatched: 13. The CDR3 length is 13 residues. The germline gives CDR1 SQVTM, CDR2 ANQGSEA. The CDR3 loop is CSNQPGGGDGYTF. CDR3 DNA sequence: TGCAGCAACCAACCAGGGGGCGGAGACGGCTACACCTTC.

Details on this clonotype: The junction departs from the called germline gene at one end, perhaps through a read error. The rearrangement joins TRBV7-9 to TRBJ1-1; D is ambiguous. CDR3 length: 14 amino acids. Germline CDR1 and CDR2: SEHNR and FQNEAQ (reference sequence). The DNA for the CDR3 is TGTGCCAGCAGCATGGCAGGTGGGAACACTGGAGCTTTCTTT. It specifies CASSMAGGNTGAFF.

Of note for this clonotype: The junction does not match germline at one end; this may be a read error. The CDR3 DNA is TGTGCCAGCAGCCGGACAGGGAGCTCCCATAATTCACCCCTCCACTTT. Translating it yields CASSRTGSSHNSPLHF. The genes are TRBV3-1 and TRBJ1-6, with TRBD1 identical over 8 bases. The CDR3 contains 16 residues. Germline V lookup: CDR1 LGHDT, CDR2 YNNKEL (reference sequence).

This clonotype was picked up a small number of times. The V call is TRBV20-1, the J call TRBJ2-3; D assignment may be TRBD1 or TRBD2 (6 bases each). Per the germline V gene, CDR1 is DFQATT and CDR2 is SNEGSKA (reference sequence). Trimming stripped 3 bases from V and 3 bases from J, with 16 bases between. This CDR3 has 15 amino acids. The CDR3 reads CSASTGADVTDTQYF. CDR3 in DNA: TGCAGTGCTAGTACGGGGGCGGATGTTACAGATACGCAGTATTTT.

The chain has TRBV6-1 and TRBJ2-5; the match to TRBD1 covers 7 bases. CDR1 and CDR2 (germline): MNHNS, SASEGT. This CDR3 spans 13 amino acids. Trimming cost V 5 bases and J 6 bases; bases outside gene matches: 6. CDR3 protein: CASSTGVWKTQYF. The CDR3 DNA reads as TGTGCCAGCAGTACAGGGGTTTGGAAGACCCAGTACTTC.

V and J are TRBV7-2 and TRBJ1-3; 7 bases fit TRBD1. This CDR3 has 15 amino acids. V trimming: 1 base; J trimming: 4 bases; junction bases outside the gene matches: 4. The germline V gene has CDR1 SGHTA and CDR2 FQGNSA. CDR3 nucleotide sequence: TGTGCCAGCAGCTTAGTGAGGGGGCTGGGAAACACCATATATTTT. Encoded protein: CASSLVRGLGNTIYF.

Ten or more counts support this clonotype. The chain links TRBV5-1 to TRBJ2-1, with a possible D match to TRBD2 (5 bases). Trimming stripped 0 bases from V and 1 base from J, with 5 bases between. The CDR3 has 14 amino acids. Looked up from germline, CDR1 is SGHRS and CDR2 is YFSETQ. In DNA, the CDR3 is TGCGCCAGCAGCTTGGGGGAGTCCTACAATGAGCAGTTCTTC. It specifies CASSLGESYNEQFF.

A note on this clonotype: The limits of the CDR3 on the DNA are not certain, so only TCRdb's listed CDR3 is given. The chain is built from TRBV6-5 and TRBJ1-1. The CDR3 spans 11 amino acids, including both terminal residues. Germline CDR1 and CDR2: MNHEY and SVGAGI. The CDR3 reads CASSSSVEAFF.

This clonotype was counted only a few times. In DNA, the CDR3 is TGTGCCAGCAGAGTCGACAGGGGTAATTCACCCCTCCACTTT. Translation gives CASRVDRGNSPLHF. The J gene is TRBJ1-6, the V gene TRBV6-2 or TRBV6-3, with TRBD1 matching 8 bases. Germline CDR1 and CDR2: MNHEY and SVGEGT. Trimming took 6 bases from V and 6 from J; bases not matched to a gene: 4. The CDR3 has 14 amino acids.

This clonotype was picked up a small number of times. CDR3 sequence: CSASPRGSRNQPQHF. CDR3 sequence (DNA): TGCAGTGCTAGCCCTCGGGGAAGTAGGAATCAGCCCCAGCATTTT. The chain uses TRBV20-1 and TRBJ1-5, with D uncertain. The germline V gene has CDR1 DFQATT and CDR2 SNEGSKA (reference sequence). V was trimmed by 3 bases and J by 4 bases, leaving 16 bases between them. CDR3 size: 15 residues.

This clonotype was seen ten or more times. The chain links TRBV12-3 or TRBV12-4 to TRBJ2-7, with 7 bases aligning to TRBD2. V gave up 7 bases and J gave up 0 bases; unmatched junction bases: 9. CDR3 size: 15 residues. DNA for the CDR3: TGTGCCAGCACCCAAGGGAGGGGTACCTCCTACGAGCAGTACTTC. It translates to CASTQGRGTSYEQYF.

Ten or more counts support this clonotype. The chain combines TRBV29-1 with TRBJ1-5; D is undetermined. V shed 2 bases and J shed 7 bases, with 12 bases lying between them. Germline V gene sequence: CDR1 SQVTM, CDR2 ANQGSEA. The CDR3 has 13 residues. The CDR3 protein is CSVEIGEGQPQHF. Here the CDR3 DNA reads TGCAGCGTTGAAATCGGAGAGGGACAGCCCCAGCATTTT.

V gene TRBV10-2 combines with J gene TRBJ2-3, with TRBD1 matching 7 bases. V lost 5 bases and J lost 2; bases outside the gene matches: 7. From germline, CDR1 is WSHSY and CDR2 SAAADI. The CDR3 runs 15 residues. The CDR3 DNA reads as TGCGCCAGCAGTTCTGACAGGGCCCACACAGATACGCAGTATTTT. This sequence encodes CASSSDRAHTDTQYF.

This clonotype was detected only a few times. The chain employs TRBV20-1 and TRBJ1-1; D gene unclear. The CDR3 extends over 13 amino acids. Trimming stripped 4 bases from V and 4 bases from J, with 13 bases between. CDR1 is DFQATT and CDR2 is SNEGSKA in the germline V gene (reference sequence). The CDR3 DNA is TGCAGTGCTACATATGTAGGGCGCACTGAAGCTTTCTTT. It is translated as CSATYVGRTEAFF.

V gene TRBV4-3 combines with J gene TRBJ2-5; D unclear. CDR1 and CDR2 (germline): LGHNA, YSLEER. The ends were cut back, 0 bases at V and 4 bases at J, with 9 bases in the middle. The CDR3 has 14 residues. This CDR3 reads CASSQELRGETQYF. The CDR3 region has the DNA TGCGCCAGCAGCCAAGAATTAAGAGGAGAGACCCAGTACTTC.

This clonotype has only a few counts. A junction boundary mismatches the germline segment, possibly from a read error. The chain employs TRBV6-5 and TRBJ2-3; D uncertain. CDR3 size: 12 residues. Germline lookup yields CDR1 MNHEY and CDR2 SVGAGI. The CDR3 loop reads CASSNSPDTQYF. For the CDR3, the DNA is TGTGCCAGCAGTAACTCGCCAGATACGCAGTATTTT.

The genes are TRBV4-3 and TRBJ1-6; 8 positions match TRBD1. Germline V gene sequence: CDR1 LGHNA, CDR2 YSLEER. This CDR3 spans 18 amino acids. The ends lost 0 bases at V and 0 bases at J; junction bases unmatched: 4. This CDR3 reads CASSQEGQGASYNSPLHF. DNA of the CDR3: TGCGCCAGCAGCCAAGAAGGGCAGGGGGCCTCCTATAATTCACCCCTCCACTTT.

This clonotype was counted only a few times. The chain is built from TRBV4-3 and TRBJ1-2; 11 bases line up with TRBD1. This CDR3 has 15 residues. Per the germline V gene, CDR1 is LGHNA and CDR2 is YSLEER. After removal of 4 bases from V and 7 bases from J, the junction contained 8 bases not matched to a gene. The CDR3 loop is CASSPQKDRGLGYTF. CDR3 sequence (DNA): TGCGCCAGCAGCCCCCAAAAGGACAGGGGGCTTGGCTACACCTTC.

This clonotype was recorded many times. The rearrangement links TRBV20-1 to TRBJ1-2; 9 bases line up with TRBD1. From germline, CDR1 is DFQATT and CDR2 SNEGSKA (reference sequence). Unmatched junction bases numbered 6, after V lost 3 bases and J lost 4 bases. This CDR3 contains 14 residues. This CDR3 is CSASFPTGGYGYTF. CDR3 nucleotides: TGCAGTGCTAGCTTCCCGACAGGGGGCTATGGCTACACCTTC.

This clonotype was counted once. The chain links TRBV30 to TRBJ1-1, with TRBD1 identical over 9 bases. V lost 4 bases, J lost 4 bases, and 4 bases stayed unmatched. This CDR3 has 13 amino acids. Germline-derived CDR1 and CDR2 are GTSNPN and SVGIG (reference sequence). Written as DNA, the CDR3 is TGTGCCTGGACCGGGACAGGGTTCACTGAAGCTTTCTTT. Its protein product is CAWTGTGFTEAFF. The variable domain in full, completed from reference TRBV30 and TRBJ1-1, reads SQTIHQWPATLVQPVGSPLSLECTVEGTSNPNLYWYRQAAGRGLQLLFYSVGIGQISSEVPQNLSASRPQDRQFILSSKKLLLSDSGFYLCAWTGTGFTEAFFGQGTRLTVV.